The TCR beta chain under discussion was sequenced for a study of T cell responses to AZD1222 COVID-19 vaccine. For the study at large: Pooled together were second doses at about 4 or about 12 weeks. Study-wide results and caveats: Baseline antibody screening turned up just a handful of seropositive AZD1222 recipients. Unmutated variant regions reportedly attract nearly half of all spike-specific TCRs.

Of note for this clone: The antigen remains undetermined.

TCRdb's copy holds only in-frame clones and misses some; the assay was immunoSEQ multiplex PCR. The table includes around 58,000 clones, approximately 82% detected once. Deletions cut 5 bases from V and 5 bases from J, with 18 bases between. There are 15 residues in the CDR3. The germline V gene encodes CDR1 SGHTA and CDR2 FQGNSA. The V gene is TRBV7-2, the J gene TRBJ2-5; TRBD2 is a possible D gene (5 bases). Sequences were derived from peripheral blood, sampled on day 0 of AZD1222 vaccination. The clonotype originates from an adult in good health. The CDR3 coding sequence is TGTGCCAGCAGCGCCGGACCAGCGGACGGGGAGACCCAGTACTTC. Translation: CASSAGPADGETQYF.